A selection of T cell receptor beta chains follows, all from one sample in a study of liver allograft versus peripheral blood T cells. TCRdb fed the reads into MiXCR, producing one record per CDR3 protein. The sample consists of approximately 9,800 distinct CDR3 sequences, roughly 20% of them appearing once. These receptors were collected from a human patient who had a liver transplant. Part of the T cell pool may stem from the graft donor. CDR3s include the opening cysteine and the closing phenylalanine or tryptophan. The D gene is left open where the match is weak. Some rows mark clone size as missing; the rest say once, few, many or name a class of expanded clone.

abundance,d_gene,len,v_gene,j_gene,CDR3aa,CDR3nt
.,TRBD1,14,TRBV5-6,TRBJ2-7,CASRFGQGQDEQYF,TGTGCCAGCAGATTCGGACAGGGCCAGGACGAGCAGTACTTC
.,TRBD1,15,TRBV30,TRBJ1-4,CAWRAPGGRGEKLFF,TGTGCCTGGAGGGCACCAGGGGGCCGGGGTGAAAAACTGTTTTTT
few,.,12,TRBV28,TRBJ1-3,CASRAGEDTIYF,TGTGCCAGCAGGGCAGGTGAAGACACCATATATTTT
.,TRBD1,12,TRBV12-3/TRBV12-4,TRBJ1-1,CASSLLGQGAFF,TGTGCCAGCAGTTTATTGGGACAGGGAGCTTTCTTT
many,.,15,TRBV6-5,TRBJ1-3,CASSYLDPRRNTIYF,TGTGCCAGCAGTTACTTGGACCCTCGGAGAAACACCATATATTTT
.,.,16,TRBV5-4,TRBJ1-1,CASSKTRGTMNTEAFF,TGTGCCAGCAGCAAAACCAGGGGCACTATGAACACTGAAGCTTTCTTT
.,.,12,TRBV11-1,TRBJ2-3,CASSLFRDTQYF,TGTGCCAGCAGCTTATTTCGAGATACGCAGTATTTT
medium-sized,.,14,TRBV27,TRBJ2-7,CASTGHLLTYEQYF,TGTGCCAGCACGGGACATCTTTTGACCTACGAGCAGTACTTC
few,.,12,TRBV12-3/TRBV12-4,TRBJ1-2,CASSTRGSGYTF,TGTGCCAGCAGCACGAGAGGGTCGGGCTACACCTTC
medium-sized,.,18,TRBV5-6,TRBJ2-3,CASSQWFRDTSSTDTQYF,TGTGCCAGCAGCCAGTGGTTCCGGGACACCTCGAGCACAGATACGCAGTATTTT
.,.,13,TRBV20-1,TRBJ2-4,CSARDLAEHIQYF,TGCAGTGCTAGAGATTTAGCGGAACACATTCAGTACTTC
many,TRBD1,15,TRBV28,TRBJ1-2,CASSPYGQGADGYTF,TGTGCCAGCAGTCCCTACGGACAGGGGGCGGATGGCTACACCTTC
medium-sized,.,12,TRBV29-1,TRBJ1-1,CSATTANTEAFF,TGCAGCGCAACCACAGCGAACACTGAAGCTTTCTTT
many,TRBD1,16,TRBV27,TRBJ2-5,CASSPGTGGLEETQYF,TGTGCCAGCAGTCCGGGGACAGGGGGGTTGGAAGAGACCCAGTACTTC
once,.,15,TRBV5-1,TRBJ1-1,CASSQTGGVNTEAFF,TGCGCCAGCAGCCAGACCGGGGGAGTGAACACTGAAGCTTTCTTT
.,.,15,TRBV6-6,TRBJ1-3,CASSRERQTGNTIYF,TGTGCCAGCAGCCGCGAACGACAGACTGGAAACACCATATATTTT
.,TRBD2,16,TRBV11-2,TRBJ2-1,CASSLLVLAGVNEQFF,TGTGCCAGCAGCTTATTGGTTCTAGCGGGAGTCAATGAGCAGTTCTTC
medium-sized,.,14,TRBV29-1,TRBJ1-1,CSADGGRGSTEAFF,TGCAGCGCCGACGGGGGGCGCGGGAGCACTGAAGCTTTCTTT